Shown below are 3 T cell receptor beta chains from a single sample sequenced in a study of blood T cell repertoires in COVID-19. The data were produced by immunoSEQ multiplex PCR, yet TCRdb's version contains in-frame clones alone and is incomplete. There are about 200,000 clones in the sample; about 85% occur only once, and about 5% lies in the top ten. The specimen was peripheral blood. The source is a woman older than 75 with acute or convalescent COVID-19.

The V call is TRBV2, the J call TRBJ1-6; the match to TRBD1 covers 12 bases. This CDR3 is built from 15 residues. CDR1 is SNHLY and CDR2 is FYNNEI in the germline V gene. V was pared by 5 bases and J by 10 bases, with 6 bases of the junction left unmatched. The DNA of the CDR3 is TGTGCCAGCAGTCAAGGGACAGGGGGCGAATCACCCCTCCACTTT. Amino acids: CASSQGTGGESPLHF.

This rearrangement joins TRBV16 to TRBJ1-1; perhaps TRBD1 as D (6 bases). CDR3 size: 17 residues. The V gene's germline CDR1 is KGHSY and CDR2 FQNENV. The germline V and J ends were trimmed by 4 bases and 3 bases, with 21 bases remaining between them. The CDR3 DNA is TGTGCCAGCAGCCCTGACCTGGGGGCAGCAGGGGACACTGAAGCTTTCTTT. It translates to CASSPDLGAAGDTEAFF. Supplemented by reference TRBV16 and TRBJ1-1, the full variable domain reads GEEVAQTPKHLVRGEGQKAKLYCAPIKGHSYVFWYQQVLKNEFKFLISFQNENVFDETGMPKERFSAKCLPNSPCSLEIQATKLEDSAVYFCASSPDLGAAGDTEAFFGQGTRLTVV.

The V gene is TRBV9, the J gene TRBJ1-2; no firm D call. V lost 0 bases and J 0 bases, leaving 9 bases between the germline ends. The V gene's germline CDR1 is SGDLS and CDR2 YYNGEE. The CDR3 loop spans 15 amino acids. Written as DNA, the CDR3 is TGTGCCAGCAGCGTAGGTCACAAAGCTAACTATGGCTACACCTTC. Amino acid sequence: CASSVGHKANYGYTF.